The source of this T cell receptor beta chain is a study of blood T cell repertoires in COVID-19. Study at large: There were acute and convalescent COVID-19 samples, and they came from the United States, Italy and Spain. T cells, B-cell-depleted T cells, or PBMCs provided the cDNA or gDNA that served as material.

Authors' processing steps: How many nucleated cells were present was estimated from reference gene primer amplification. Only in-frame clones appear in the TCRdb table, and some are missing; sequencing was by immunoSEQ multiplex PCR. V, J and clone size derive from that table, while D and trimming were established from the DNA sequence. The sample yields about 160,000 clones, about 83% seen once. Germline values: CDR1 SQVTM, CDR2 ANQGSEA. The CDR3 is made up of 12 amino acids. The germline V and J ends were trimmed by 4 bases and 4 bases, with 10 bases remaining between them. The rearrangement uses TRBV29-1 and TRBJ1-1, with no clear D. Sequencing input: peripheral blood. This TCR derives from a man aged 65-85 years who had recovered from COVID-19. The CDR3 protein is CSVGPKITEAFF. Here the CDR3 DNA reads TGCAGCGTTGGTCCCAAAATCACTGAAGCTTTCTTT. Supplemented by reference TRBV29-1 and TRBJ1-1, the full variable domain reads SAVISQKPSRDICQRGTSLTIQCQVDSQVTMMFWYRQQPGQSLTLIATANQGSEATYESGFVIDKFPISRPNLTFSTLTVSNMSPEDSSIYLCSVGPKITEAFFGQGTRLTVV.